These 22 T cell receptor beta chains were all obtained from the same sample, sequenced in a study of cytotoxic CD8 clonotypes in ibrutinib-treated CLL. Sequencing used immunoSEQ multiplex PCR; TCRdb keeps in-frame clones, though not all of them. This repertoire shows 200,000 to 250,000 clones, roughly three quarters found once; its top ten account for 5.9%. The sequences come from PBMCs, collected after 12 months of ibrutinib treatment. All receptors come from a human donor with chronic lymphocytic leukemia.

The rearrangement joins TRBV5-6 to TRBJ1-2, with 9 bases identical to TRBD1. V trimming: 0 bases; J trimming: 8 bases; junction bases outside the gene matches: 8. Germline CDR1 SGHDT, CDR2 YYEEEE. The CDR3 is made up of 15 amino acids. DNA for the CDR3: TGTGCCAGCAGCTTGGTGGTACAGGGGGCGGAGGGCTACACCTTC. This codes for CASSLVVQGAEGYTF.

The rearrangement uses TRBV5-6 and TRBJ1-4; D uncertain. Germline V gene lookup returns CDR1 SGHDT and CDR2 YYEEEE. The V end lost 4 bases, the J end lost 4 bases, and 14 bases lay between the germline ends. CDR3 size: 15 residues. CDR3 nucleotide sequence: TGTGCCAGCAGCGACGGACGGAGCCTTAATGAAAAACTGTTTTTT. Translating it yields CASSDGRSLNEKLFF.

The chain recombines TRBV5-1 with TRBJ1-1; 7 bases are shared with TRBD1. The CDR3 is made up of 15 amino acids. Per germline, CDR1 SGHRS and CDR2 YFSETQ. V shed 7 bases, J shed 0 bases, and the junction held 9 bases outside the gene matches. CDR3 nucleotide sequence: TGCGCCAGCTCGAGGGAGGGGGCCATGAACACTGAAGCTTTCTTT. Its translation: CASSREGAMNTEAFF.

V and J are TRBV6-5 and TRBJ2-3; possibly TRBD1 for D (6 bases). The germline V and J ends were trimmed by 6 bases and 6 bases, with 7 bases remaining between them. In germline, CDR1 is MNHEY, CDR2 SVGAGI. The CDR3 sequence is 11 residues long. The DNA for the CDR3 is TGTGCCAGCAGGAGGGGGGATACGCAGTATTTT. Protein: CASRRGDTQYF.

There are a few counts of this clone. This chain links TRBV27 with TRBJ1-1; no clear D gene. Trimming removed 5 bases at V and 1 base at J, with 11 bases between. The CDR3 length is 14 residues. Per the germline V gene, CDR1 is MNHEY and CDR2 is SMNVEV (reference sequence). Here the CDR3 reads CASSPRVRNTEAFF. For the CDR3, the DNA is TGTGCCAGCAGTCCTAGGGTGCGGAACACTGAAGCTTTCTTT.

This clone has more than one count but fewer than ten. V gene TRBV11-3 combines with J gene TRBJ1-4, with TRBD1 identical over 8 bases. CDR3 length: 13 residues. Germline V gene lookup returns CDR1 SGHNT and CDR2 YENEEA. The J segment lost 8 bases and the V segment lost 5 bases, leaving 4 bases of the junction unmatched. CDR3 nucleotides: TGTGCCAGCAGCCAGCGACAGGGGGAAAAACTGTTTTTT. Protein: CASSQRQGEKLFF. Filled out from reference TRBV11-3 and TRBJ1-4, the complete variable domain reads EAGVVQSPRYKIIEKKQPVAFWCNPISGHNTLYWYLQNLGQGPELLIRYENEEAVDDSQLPKDRFSAERLKGVDSTLKIQPAELGDSAVYLCASSQRQGEKLFFGSGTQLSVL.

J is TRBJ1-2 and V is TRBV6-1; the D gene is possibly TRBD1 (5 bases). Germline CDR1 and CDR2: MNHNS and SASEGT. V lost 3 bases to trimming and J lost 8 bases, with 13 bases between them. The length of the CDR3 is 13 residues. The CDR3 bases are TGTGCCAGCAGTGACGACAGATGGGGCGGCTACACCTTC. It encodes CASSDDRWGGYTF.

The chain employs TRBV5-3 and TRBJ2-7; tentatively, D is TRBD1 or TRBD2 (5 bases each). TRBV5-3 is filed as an ORF, its function uncertain. This CDR3 comprises 17 residues. Trimming took 1 base from V and 3 from J, leaving 20 bases between them. The CDR3 loop is CARSLNPVGTEYYEQYF. CDR3 nucleotide sequence: TGTGCCAGAAGCTTGAATCCCGTCGGGACGGAGTACTACGAGCAGTACTTC.

The chain has TRBV5-1 and TRBJ2-1; 9 nucleotides agree with TRBD2. V was clipped by 1 base and J by 0 bases; unmatched bases: 5. CDR3 size: 17 residues. Per germline, CDR1 SGHRS and CDR2 YFSETQ. The CDR3 is CASSLRVAGDSYNEQFF. Written as DNA, the CDR3 is TGCGCCAGCAGCTTGAGGGTAGCGGGGGACTCCTACAATGAGCAGTTCTTC.

This chain uses TRBV6-1 with TRBJ2-7; no firm D call. Matching the DNA end better, TRBJ2-5 makes the J call doubtful. The germline gives CDR1 MNHNS, CDR2 SASEGT. CDR3 size: 13 residues. Here the CDR3 DNA reads TGTGCCAGCAGTGAAATAAACCGACAGACCCAGTACTTC. Translating it yields CASSEINRQTQYF.

The CDR3 sequence: CAWTRTGEQYF. The DNA for the CDR3 is TGTGCCTGGACTCGGACGGGAGAGCAGTACTTC. The chain couples TRBV30 to TRBJ2-7; D may be TRBD2 (5 bases). The CDR3 totals 11 residues. V was clipped by 4 bases and J by 7 bases, with 11 bases between them. Germline V gives CDR1 GTSNPN, CDR2 SVGIG (reference sequence).

This chain uses TRBV5-4 with TRBJ2-2, with D unresolved. The length of the CDR3 is 12 residues. V lost 4 bases to trimming and J lost 9 bases, with 10 bases between them. Germline-derived CDR1 and CDR2 are SGHNT and YYREEE (reference sequence). The CDR3 nucleotides are TGTGCCAGCAGCCTCCGCTTCCGGGAGCTGTTTTTT. It codes for CASSLRFRELFF.

This clone was seen a single time. V usage is TRBV29-1 and J usage is TRBJ1-1; the match to TRBD1 covers 7 bases. The CDR3 runs to 13 residues. V was clipped by 4 bases and J by 4 bases; unmatched bases: 6. CDR1 and CDR2 from the germline V gene are SQVTM and ANQGSEA. This CDR3 reads CSVGTRGSTEAFF. The CDR3 DNA follows: TGCAGCGTTGGAACCAGGGGGAGCACTGAAGCTTTCTTT.

This chain connects TRBV5-4 to TRBJ2-2, with 11 nucleotides matching TRBD2. Germline CDR1 reads SGHNT; CDR2 reads YYREEE (reference sequence). The ends lost 3 bases at V and 7 bases at J; junction bases unmatched: 8. The CDR3 contains 16 residues. CDR3 bases: TGTGCCAGCAGCTGGTTAGCGGGAGGGCCGGTCGGGGAGCTGTTTTTT. Translated, it gives CASSWLAGGPVGELFF. Using reference TRBV5-4 and TRBJ2-2 for the parts outside the CDR3, the full variable domain is ETGVTQSPTHLIKTRGQQVTLRCSSQSGHNTVSWYQQALGQGPQFIFQYYREEENGRGNFPPRFSGLQFPNYSSELNVNALELDDSALYLCASSWLAGGPVGELFFGEGSRLTVL.

This clone was counted a single time. The chain recombines TRBV11-2 with TRBJ1-2; D might be TRBD1 (5 bases). Germline CDR1 is SGHAT and CDR2 is FQNNGV. The V end lost 6 bases, the J end lost 1 base, and 15 bases lay between the germline ends. The CDR3 runs 15 residues. The CDR3 is CASSPHGTNNYGYTF. As DNA, the CDR3 is TGTGCCAGCAGTCCGCACGGGACTAATAACTATGGCTACACCTTC. Combining the CDR3 with reference TRBV11-2 and TRBJ1-2 gives the whole variable domain EAGVAQSPRYKIIEKRQSVAFWCNPISGHATLYWYQQILGQGPKLLIQFQNNGVVDDSQLPKDRFSAERLKGVDSTLKIQPAKLEDSAVYLCASSPHGTNNYGYTFGSGTRLTVV.

The chain combines TRBV30 with TRBJ1-3, with TRBD1 matching over 9 bases. The trim removed 3 bases at V and 2 bases at J, leaving 2 bases unmatched. The length of the CDR3 is 14 residues. The V gene's germline CDR1 is GTSNPN and CDR2 SVGIG (reference sequence). The CDR3 sequence is CAWRDRGTGNTIYF. CDR3 sequence (DNA): TGTGCCTGGAGGGACAGGGGCACTGGAAACACCATATATTTT.

The V gene is TRBV20-1, the J gene TRBJ2-5; 8 positions match TRBD1. CDR1 DFQATT and CDR2 SNEGSKA come from the germline V gene (reference sequence). This CDR3 contains 11 residues. Unmatched junction bases numbered 6, after V lost 2 bases and J lost 13 bases. DNA for the CDR3: TGCAGTGCTAGAAATTACAGGGGGATGTACTTC. Translating gives CSARNYRGMYF.

This chain links TRBV28 with TRBJ2-7; D is undetermined. The CDR3 sequence is 12 residues long. Germline V gene lookup returns CDR1 MDHEN and CDR2 SYDVKM. V was pared by 6 bases and J by 2 bases, with 8 bases between. The CDR3 is CASSQVTYEQYF. The CDR3 nucleotides read TGTGCCAGCAGCCAGGTTACCTACGAGCAGTACTTC. Filled out from reference TRBV28 and TRBJ2-7, the complete variable domain reads DVKVTQSSRYLVKRTGEKVFLECVQDMDHENMFWYRQDPGLGLRLIYFSYDVKMKEKGDIPEGYSVSREKKERFSLILESASTNQTSMYLCASSQVTYEQYFGPGTRLTVT.

The gene calls are TRBV2 and TRBJ1-5, with 8 bases identical to TRBD1. The V and J ends lost 6 bases and 7 bases, in that order; junction bases with no gene match: 11. The CDR3 covers 15 residues. Germline lookup yields CDR1 SNHLY and CDR2 FYNNEI. The CDR3 coding sequence is TGTGCCAGCAGAGCGCAGGGGGCGTCAAACCAGCCCCAGCATTTT. Translation gives CASRAQGASNQPQHF.

This chain joins TRBV5-1 and TRBJ2-3; D remains unclear. The CDR3 consists of 15 residues. Germline V gene data show CDR1 as SGHRS and CDR2 as YFSETQ. Trimming stripped 0 bases from V and 6 bases from J, with 14 bases between. This CDR3 reads CASSLGDMVFDTQYF. Written as DNA, the CDR3 is TGCGCCAGCAGCTTGGGTGATATGGTTTTTGATACGCAGTATTTT. Variable domain in full (rest from reference TRBV5-1 and TRBJ2-3): KAGVTQTPRYLIKTRGQQVTLSCSPISGHRSVSWYQQTPGQGLQFLFEYFSETQRNKGNFPGRFSGRQFSNSRSEMNVSTLELGDSALYLCASSLGDMVFDTQYFGPGTRLTVL.

The chain employs TRBV27 and TRBJ2-1; D ambiguous. The CDR3 is made up of 15 amino acids. From germline, CDR1 is MNHEY and CDR2 SMNVEV (reference sequence). The ends were cut back, 3 bases at V and 5 bases at J, with 14 bases in the middle. Written as DNA, the CDR3 is TGTGCCAGCAGTTTTCCATCCGGTCGCAACAATGAGCAGTTCTTC. Translation gives CASSFPSGRNNEQFF.

The chain joins TRBV7-3 to TRBJ2-2; unclear D gene. The CDR3 loop spans 14 amino acids. V shed 5 bases and J shed 7 bases, with 14 bases lying between them. The V gene's germline CDR1 is SGHTA and CDR2 FQGTGA. CDR3 in amino acids: CASSVKNTGGELFF. Written as DNA, the CDR3 is TGTGCCAGCAGCGTCAAGAACACGGGCGGGGAGCTGTTTTTT.